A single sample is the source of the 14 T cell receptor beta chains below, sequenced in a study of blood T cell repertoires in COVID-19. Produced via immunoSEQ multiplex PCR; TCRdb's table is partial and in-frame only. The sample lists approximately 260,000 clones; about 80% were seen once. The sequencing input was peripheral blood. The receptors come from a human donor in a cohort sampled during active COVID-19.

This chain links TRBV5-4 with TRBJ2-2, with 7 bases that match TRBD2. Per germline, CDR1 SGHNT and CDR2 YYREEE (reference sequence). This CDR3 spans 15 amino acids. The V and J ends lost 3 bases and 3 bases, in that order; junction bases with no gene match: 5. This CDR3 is CASSSGLGDTGELFF. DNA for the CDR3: TGTGCCAGCAGCTCCGGACTAGGAGACACCGGGGAGCTGTTTTTT.

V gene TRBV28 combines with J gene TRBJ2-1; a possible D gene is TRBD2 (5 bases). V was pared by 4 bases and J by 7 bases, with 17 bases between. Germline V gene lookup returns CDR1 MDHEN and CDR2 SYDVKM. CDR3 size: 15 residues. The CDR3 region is CASSSSGSWRNEQFF. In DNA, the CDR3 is TGTGCCAGCAGTTCTAGTGGGAGTTGGAGGAATGAGCAGTTCTTC.

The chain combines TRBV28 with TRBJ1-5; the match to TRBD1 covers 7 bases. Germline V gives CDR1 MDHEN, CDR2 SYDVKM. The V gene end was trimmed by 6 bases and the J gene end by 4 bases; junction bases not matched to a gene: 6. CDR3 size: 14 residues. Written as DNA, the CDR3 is TGTGCCAGCAGCGTGACAGGGCGGAATCAGCCCCAGCATTTT. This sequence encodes CASSVTGRNQPQHF.

The CDR3 reads CATPGSSAGISFTTYEQYF. As DNA, the CDR3 is TGTGCCACACCCGGGTCCTCCGCGGGTATATCATTTACGACCTACGAGCAGTACTTC. This chain links TRBV5-8 with TRBJ2-7; tentative D call: TRBD2 (5 bases). Germline V gives CDR1 SGHTS, CDR2 YDEGEE. V lost 9 bases and J lost 2, with 33 bases in between. There are 19 residues in the CDR3.

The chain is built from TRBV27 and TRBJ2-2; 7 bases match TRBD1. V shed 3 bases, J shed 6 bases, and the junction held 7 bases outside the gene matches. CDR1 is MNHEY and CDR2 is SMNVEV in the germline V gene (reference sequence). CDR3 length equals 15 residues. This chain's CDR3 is CASSFTGVVAGELFF. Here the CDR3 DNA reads TGTGCCAGCAGTTTCACAGGGGTGGTCGCCGGGGAGCTGTTTTTT.

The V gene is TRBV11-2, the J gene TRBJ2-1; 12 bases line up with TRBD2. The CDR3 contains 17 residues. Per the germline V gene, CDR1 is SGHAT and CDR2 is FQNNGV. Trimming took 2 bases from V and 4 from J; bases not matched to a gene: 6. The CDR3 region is CASSLTGLAGKYNEQFF. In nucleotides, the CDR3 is TGTGCCAGCAGCTTAACCGGACTAGCGGGAAAATACAATGAGCAGTTCTTC.

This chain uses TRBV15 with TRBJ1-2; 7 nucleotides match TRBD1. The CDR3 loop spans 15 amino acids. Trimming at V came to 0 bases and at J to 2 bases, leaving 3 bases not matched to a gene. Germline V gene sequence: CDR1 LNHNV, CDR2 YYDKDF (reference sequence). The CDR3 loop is CATSREARGNYGYTF. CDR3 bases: TGTGCCACCAGCAGAGAGGCCAGGGGGAACTATGGCTACACCTTC.

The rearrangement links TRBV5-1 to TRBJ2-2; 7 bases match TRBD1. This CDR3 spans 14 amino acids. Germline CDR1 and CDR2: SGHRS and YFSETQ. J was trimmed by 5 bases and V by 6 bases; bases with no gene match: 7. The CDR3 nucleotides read TGCGCCAGCAAGCGGACAGGAGGTACCGGGGAGCTGTTTTTT. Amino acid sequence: CASKRTGGTGELFF. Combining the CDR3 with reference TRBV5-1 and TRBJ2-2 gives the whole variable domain KAGVTQTPRYLIKTRGQQVTLSCSPISGHRSVSWYQQTPGQGLQFLFEYFSETQRNKGNFPGRFSGRQFSNSRSEMNVSTLELGDSALYLCASKRTGGTGELFFGEGSRLTVL.

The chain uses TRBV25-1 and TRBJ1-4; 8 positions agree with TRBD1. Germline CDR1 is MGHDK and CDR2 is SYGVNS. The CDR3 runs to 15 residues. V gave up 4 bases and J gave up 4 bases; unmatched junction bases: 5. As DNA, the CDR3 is TGTGCCAGCAGTGTCCGGACAGGGTATAATGAAAAACTGTTTTTT. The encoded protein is CASSVRTGYNEKLFF.

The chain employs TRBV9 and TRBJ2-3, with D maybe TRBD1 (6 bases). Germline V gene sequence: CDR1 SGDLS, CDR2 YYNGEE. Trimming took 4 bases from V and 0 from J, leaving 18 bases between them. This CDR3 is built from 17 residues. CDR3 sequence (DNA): TGTGCCAGCAGCCCCAGGGGCGCGGGTACTAGCACAGATACGCAGTATTTT. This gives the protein CASSPRGAGTSTDTQYF.

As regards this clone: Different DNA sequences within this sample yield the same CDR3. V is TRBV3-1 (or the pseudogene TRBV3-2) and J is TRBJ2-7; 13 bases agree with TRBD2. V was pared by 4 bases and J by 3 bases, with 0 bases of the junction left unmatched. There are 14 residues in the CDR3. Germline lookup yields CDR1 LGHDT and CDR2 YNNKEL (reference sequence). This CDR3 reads CASSRLAGGYEQYF. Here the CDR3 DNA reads TGTGCCAGCAGCCGACTAGCGGGGGGCTACGAGCAGTACTTC.

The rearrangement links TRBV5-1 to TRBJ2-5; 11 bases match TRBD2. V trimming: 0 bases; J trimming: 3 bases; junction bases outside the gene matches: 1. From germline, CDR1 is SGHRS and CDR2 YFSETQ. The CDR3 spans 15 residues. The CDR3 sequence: CASSLGLAGKETQYF. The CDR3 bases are TGCGCCAGCAGCTTGGGACTAGCGGGAAAAGAGACCCAGTACTTC.

Here the CDR3 reads CASSGLSGNTIYF. The CDR3 coding sequence is TGTGCCAGCTCAGGGCTCTCTGGAAACACCATATATTTT. J is TRBJ1-3 and V is TRBV21-1; the D segment call TRBD1 is taken from the table without a DNA check. TRBV21-1 is recorded as a pseudogene. CDR3 length: 13 amino acids.

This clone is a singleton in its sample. The CDR3 region is CASSVRGGTGELFF. Written as DNA, the CDR3 is TGTGCCAGCAGCGTACGCGGGGGCACCGGGGAGCTGTTTTTT. The genes are TRBV9 and TRBJ2-2, with 7 bases fitting TRBD2. Germline loops: CDR1 SGDLS, CDR2 YYNGEE. This CDR3 spans 14 amino acids. J gave up 4 bases and V 1 base, and 1 base lay outside the gene matches. The variable domain in full, completed from reference TRBV9 and TRBJ2-2, reads DSGVTQTPKHLITATGQRVTLRCSPRSGDLSVYWYQQSLDQGLQFLIQYYNGEERAKGNILERFSAQQFPDLHSELNLSSLELGDSALYFCASSVRGGTGELFFGEGSRLTVL.